Reported below is one T cell receptor beta chain. V trimming: 5 bases; J trimming: 2 bases; junction bases outside the gene matches: 9. The CDR3 has 16 amino acids. CDR1 is SGHRS and CDR2 is YFSETQ in the germline V gene. This specimen comes from a study of early T cells in non-severe SARS-CoV-2 infection. Individually, cDNA molecules had unique molecular identifiers attached to them. TCRdb passed the 5' RACE reads through MiXCR, listing each CDR3 protein once. This sample has tens of thousands of distinct CDR3 sequences; roughly 4.8% occur once, and the top ten carry 15% to 20%. The sequenced sample was whole blood. The clonotype comes from an adult who was a healthcare worker with PCR-confirmed SARS-CoV-2 infection or an uninfected control (not recorded which). The chain is built from TRBV5-1 and TRBJ2-3; 9 bases agree with TRBD1. CDR3 residues: CASSGQGLRSTDTQYF. In DNA form, the CDR3 reads TGCGCCAGCAGTGGACAGGGGCTAAGATCCACAGATACGCAGTATTTT.